Here is one T cell receptor beta chain with its context. TCRdb processed the RT-PCR reads anew with MiXCR; each CDR3 protein has one entry. The repertoire consists of about 680,000 distinct CDR3 sequences, with 12% to 15% occurring once and the leading ten covering 3% to 4.5%. This CDR3 contains 14 residues. Germline CDR1 and CDR2: MNHNY and SVGAGI (reference sequence). Unmatched junction bases numbered 3, after V lost 2 bases and J lost 2 bases. Sequenced material: memory CD4+ T cells from blood. The receptor was isolated from a female donor in good health, serving as a healthy control. The chain is built from TRBV6-6 and TRBJ2-7; 7 bases map to TRBD2. The CDR3 region is CASSYGGRTYEQYF. The CDR3 DNA is TGTGCCAGCAGTTACGGCGGGAGAACCTACGAGCAGTACTTC.